What follows is one T cell receptor (beta chain) and its context. Its specificity is not known. The repertoire was sequenced with immunoSEQ multiplex PCR; TCRdb's copy has only in-frame clones and lacks some. The data contain 500,000 or so clones, approximately 92% of them singletons. The data belong to a study of Ad26.COV2.S vaccination and SARS-CoV-2 variants. Study at large: The authors gave Ad26.COV2.S intramuscularly, either once or twice 56 days apart. Study-level points and caveats: Placebo recipients and vaccine recipients were similar in non-spike TCR breadth.

Sample treatment: roughly 18 received Ad26.COV2.S at low or high dose, single or two shots; about 5 received placebo; per-sample allocation not given. The samples date from day 63 after the first vaccine or placebo injection. At a Boston site, the person donating was an adult of 18-55 years. Wuhan-strain spike was delivered by a replication-incompetent Ad26 vector. The specimen comprised peripheral blood, sampled in a trial of Ad26.COV2.S vaccine versus placebo. This TCR was recovered from a person aged 18-65 years who received the Ad26.COV2.S COVID-19 vaccine or a placebo.

In nucleotides, the CDR3 is TGTGCCAGCAGCCAGGGACAGCTAATCATCTCTGGGGCCAACGTCCTGACTTTC. Translating gives CASSQGQLIISGANVLTF. The chain uses TRBV14 and TRBJ2-6; 7 bases are a match to TRBD1. Trimming cost V 3 bases and J 0 bases; bases outside gene matches: 8. CDR3 size: 18 residues. Germline values: CDR1 SGHDN, CDR2 FVKESK.